This entry concerns a single T cell receptor beta chain. Per the study methods: Reference gene primer amplification yielded estimated nucleated cell counts. The assay was immunoSEQ multiplex PCR, and TCRdb's table has in-frame clones only and misses some. V and J calls and clone size are as listed in that table; D and trimming were resolved from the DNA. This sample yields about 99,000 clones, of which roughly 89% are seen a single time; roughly 4.6% belongs to the top ten. The record originates from a study of blood T cell repertoires in COVID-19. Study overall: The origin of the acute and convalescent COVID-19 samples was the United States, Italy and Spain. T cells, B-cell-depleted T cells, or PBMCs provided the cDNA or gDNA that served as material.

The source is a human donor in a cohort sampled during active COVID-19. What was sequenced was peripheral blood.

The CDR3 nucleotides read TGTGCCACCAGTGGGGAAGCGGGACTAGCGGACAATGAGCAGTTCTTC. Its translation: CATSGEAGLADNEQFF. This chain uses TRBV24-1 with TRBJ2-1; 11 bases are shared with TRBD2. With V trimmed by 5 bases and J by 5 bases, 7 bases remained unmatched. The CDR3 covers 16 residues. Germline assignment: CDR1 KGHDR and CDR2 SFDVKD.